The clone carrying this TCR beta chain was detected a few times. Its antigen is not identified. The data were obtained in a study of OX40 agonist ivuxolimab in advanced cancers. Study details: Patients enrolled in dose escalation were diagnosed with hepatocellular carcinoma, melanoma, renal cell or head and neck cancer. People who had prior anti-PD-1, anti-PD-L1 or anti-CTLA-4 therapy could take part, and less than 50% had some. Whole-study findings and limits: Certain nonresponding patients likewise had low normalized T-cell clonal expansion.

The cohort excluded patients with autoimmune disease history or systemic immunosuppression. Assay used: immunoSEQ multiplex PCR; TCRdb lists only in-frame clones, some missing. This table holds more than 45,000 clones, roughly 87% found once. After removal of 8 bases from V and 9 bases from J, the junction contained 10 bases not matched to a gene. Germline CDR1 reads LNHDA; CDR2 reads SQIVND (reference sequence). The CDR3 consists of 13 residues. The sequences come from CD4+ or CD8+ T cells sorted from blood, collected in a trial of the OX40 agonist ivuxolimab. The origin of this receptor is an adult with an advanced solid tumor such as melanoma, head and neck, liver or kidney cancer. The chain links TRBV19 to TRBJ1-5; 7 bases are a match to TRBD1. CDR3 nucleotide sequence: TGTGCCAGTGTTAGACAGGGCTCTTGGCCCCAGCATTTT. Translation: CASVRQGSWPQHF.